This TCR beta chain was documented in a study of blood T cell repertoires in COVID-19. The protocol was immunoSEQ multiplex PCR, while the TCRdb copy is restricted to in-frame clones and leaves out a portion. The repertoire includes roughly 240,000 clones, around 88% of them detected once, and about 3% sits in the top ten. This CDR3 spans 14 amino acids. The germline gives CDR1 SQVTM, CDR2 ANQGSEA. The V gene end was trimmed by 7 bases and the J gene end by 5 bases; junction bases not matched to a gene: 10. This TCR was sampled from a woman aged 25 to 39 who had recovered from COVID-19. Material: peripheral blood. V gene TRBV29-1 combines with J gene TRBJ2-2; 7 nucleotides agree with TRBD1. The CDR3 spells CSAPTGARTGELFF. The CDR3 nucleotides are TGCAGCGCTCCTACAGGGGCTCGGACCGGGGAGCTGTTTTTT.